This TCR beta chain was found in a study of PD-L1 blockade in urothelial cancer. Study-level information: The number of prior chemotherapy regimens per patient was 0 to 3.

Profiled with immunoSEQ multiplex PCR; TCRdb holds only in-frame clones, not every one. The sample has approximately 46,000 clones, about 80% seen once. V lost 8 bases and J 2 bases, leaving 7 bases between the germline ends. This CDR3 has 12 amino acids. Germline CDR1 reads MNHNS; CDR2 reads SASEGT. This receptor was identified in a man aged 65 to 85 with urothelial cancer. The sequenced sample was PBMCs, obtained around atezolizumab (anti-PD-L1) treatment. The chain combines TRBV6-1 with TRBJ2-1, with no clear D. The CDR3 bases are TGTGCCAGCGAGAGGACCTACAATGAGCAGTTCTTC. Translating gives CASERTYNEQFF.